This T cell receptor (beta chain) was sequenced for a study of blood T cell repertoires in COVID-19. Study as a whole: Material from acute and convalescent COVID-19 was sourced from the United States, Italy and Spain.

Patients in Seattle were enrolled during active infection, then followed longitudinally. Per the original methods: It was from reference gene primer amplification that nucleated cell counts were estimated. Produced via immunoSEQ multiplex PCR; TCRdb's table is partial and in-frame only. The V and J calls and clone size come from that table; D and trimming were worked out from the DNA. Here the sample spans approximately 300,000 clones, around 90% being singletons. Worth noting for this clone: The sample contains more than one DNA sequence encoding this CDR3.

There are 14 residues in the CDR3. Trimming took 3 bases from V and 2 from J; bases not matched to a gene: 2. CDR1 and CDR2 from the germline V gene are SGHRS and YFSETQ. The TCR originated in a woman aged 25-40 years with COVID-19, enrolled during active disease. The specimen sequenced was peripheral blood. The rearrangement links TRBV5-1 to TRBJ1-5; 7 bases align to TRBD1. CDR3 sequence: CASSSGQGNQPQHF. The CDR3 DNA is TGCGCCAGCAGCTCTGGACAGGGCAATCAGCCCCAGCATTTT.